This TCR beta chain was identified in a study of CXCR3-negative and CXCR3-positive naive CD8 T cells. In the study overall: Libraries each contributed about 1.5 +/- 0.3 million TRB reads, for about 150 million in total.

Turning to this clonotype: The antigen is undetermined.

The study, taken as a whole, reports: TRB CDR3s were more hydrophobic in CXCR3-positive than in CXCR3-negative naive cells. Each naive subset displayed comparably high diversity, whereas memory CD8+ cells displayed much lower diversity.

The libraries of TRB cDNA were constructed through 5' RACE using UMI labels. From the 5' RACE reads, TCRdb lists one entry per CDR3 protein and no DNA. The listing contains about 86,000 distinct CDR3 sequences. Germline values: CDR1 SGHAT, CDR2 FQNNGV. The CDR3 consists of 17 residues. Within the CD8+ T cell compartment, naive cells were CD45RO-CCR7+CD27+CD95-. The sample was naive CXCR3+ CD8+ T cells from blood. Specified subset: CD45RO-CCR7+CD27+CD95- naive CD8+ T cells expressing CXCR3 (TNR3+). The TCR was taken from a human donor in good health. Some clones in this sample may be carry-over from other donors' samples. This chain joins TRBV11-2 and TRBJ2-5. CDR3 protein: CASSSLLNSGSEKTQYF.